The 21 T cell receptor beta chains below all came from one sample that was sequenced in a study of cytomegalovirus exposure and HLA in healthy donors. The PCR contained 60 Vbeta and 13 Jbeta primers. The method was immunoSEQ multiplex PCR; TCRdb's version includes in-frame clones alone and lacks a portion of them. This table holds some 150,000 clones, approximately 86% found once. The sample comprised PBMCs. The origin of the receptors is a woman aged 50 to 60 in good health and CMV-seropositive.

The V and J genes are TRBV5-4 and TRBJ2-6, with TRBD2 matching over 11 bases. Germline loops: CDR1 SGHNT, CDR2 YYREEE (reference sequence). This CDR3 contains 15 residues. Here the CDR3 reads CGYTSGGSGANVLTF. The CDR3, as DNA: TGTGGATATACTAGCGGGGGTTCTGGGGCCAACGTCCTGACTTTC.

J is TRBJ2-3 and V is TRBV5-4, with TRBD2 matching 8 bases. The germline V gene encodes CDR1 SGHNT and CDR2 YYREEE (reference sequence). V lost 0 bases, J lost 5 bases, and 5 bases stayed unmatched. CDR3 length equals 15 residues. The CDR3 sequence is CASSLDGGAGDTQYF. The CDR3 coding sequence is TGTGCCAGCAGCTTGGACGGGGGGGCGGGAGATACGCAGTATTTT.

Comment on this clone: Distinct nucleotide sequences in the sample also encode this CDR3. V usage is TRBV30 and J usage is TRBJ2-3, with 8 positions matching TRBD2. The germline gives CDR1 GTSNPN, CDR2 SVGIG (reference sequence). The ends lost 0 bases at V and 5 bases at J; junction bases unmatched: 1. This CDR3 contains 13 residues. CDR3 bases: TGTGCCTGGAGTGTACGGGGGGGAGATACGCAGTATTTT. It encodes CAWSVRGGDTQYF. The variable domain in full, with the rest retrieved from reference TRBV30 and TRBJ2-3, is SQTIHQWPATLVQPVGSPLSLECTVEGTSNPNLYWYRQAAGRGLQLLFYSVGIGQISSEVPQNLSASRPQDRQFILSSKKLLLSDSGFYLCAWSVRGGDTQYFGPGTRLTVL.

The chain uses TRBV5-6 and TRBJ2-2, with D unclear. The CDR3 is made up of 16 amino acids. CDR1 and CDR2 (germline): SGHDT, YYEEEE. V lost 0 bases and J lost 0, with 9 bases in between. This CDR3 reads CASSLGGGANTGELFF. The CDR3 DNA sequence: TGTGCCAGCAGCTTGGGCGGCGGCGCGAACACCGGGGAGCTGTTTTTT.

The chain carries TRBV15 and TRBJ2-7; 9 bases line up with TRBD2. The V gene end was trimmed by 4 bases and the J gene end by 6 bases; junction bases not matched to a gene: 7. The CDR3 totals 14 residues. Germline V gives CDR1 LNHNV, CDR2 YYDKDF (reference sequence). The CDR3 sequence: CATSTDAGGAEQYF. CDR3 in DNA: TGTGCCACCAGCACCGACGCGGGGGGGGCCGAGCAGTACTTC.

This chain connects TRBV6-1 to TRBJ1-4; 9 nucleotides match TRBD1. V was clipped by 3 bases and J by 5 bases; unmatched bases: 4. This CDR3 spans 15 amino acids. Germline values: CDR1 MNHNS, CDR2 SASEGT. CDR3 sequence reads: CASSDLGQGNEKLFF. The CDR3 nucleotides read TGTGCCAGCAGTGACCTTGGACAGGGGAATGAAAAACTGTTTTTT.

The chain combines TRBV30 with TRBJ1-4, with D possibly TRBD1 on 6 matching bases. The germline gives CDR1 GTSNPN, CDR2 SVGIG (reference sequence). V gave up 0 bases and J gave up 13 bases, with 21 bases separating them. This CDR3 region has 15 residues. CDR3 DNA sequence: TGTGCCTGGAGTGTACGGGGCAGGGGAAGGGAACGACTGTTTTTT. Protein product: CAWSVRGRGRERLFF.

The chain is built from TRBV7-2 and TRBJ1-4; D is unresolved. This CDR3 has 15 residues. Looked up from germline, CDR1 is SGHTA and CDR2 is FQGNSA. The ends were cut back, 1 base at V and 3 bases at J, with 9 bases in the middle. Here the CDR3 reads CASSLVLASNEKLFF. CDR3 coding DNA: TGTGCCAGCAGCTTAGTTTTAGCTTCTAATGAAAAACTGTTTTTT.

In nucleotides, the CDR3 is TGCAGCGTTGAAGATCCTGTCCTAGCGGGGGGTTACAATGAGCAGTTCTTC. This encodes CSVEDPVLAGGYNEQFF. V and J are TRBV29-1 and TRBJ2-1; 11 bases map to TRBD2. After removal of 0 bases from V and 4 bases from J, the junction contained 8 bases not matched to a gene. Germline V gene sequence: CDR1 SQVTM, CDR2 ANQGSEA. There are 17 residues in the CDR3.

This chain connects TRBV2 to TRBJ2-2; D is perhaps TRBD1 (6 bases). V gave up 11 bases and J gave up 4 bases, with 14 bases separating them. Per germline, CDR1 SNHLY and CDR2 FYNNEI. The CDR3 has 13 amino acids. The CDR3 loop is CASKGGSTGELFF. In DNA, the CDR3 is TGTGCCTCTAAAGGGGGTAGCACCGGGGAGCTGTTTTTT. Variable domain in full (rest from reference TRBV2 and TRBJ2-2): EPEVTQTPSHQVTQMGQEVILRCVPISNHLYFYWYRQILGQKVEFLVSFYNNEISEKSEIFDDQFSVERPDGSNFTLKIRSTKLEDSAMYFCASKGGSTGELFFGEGSRLTVL.

The CDR3 loop is CASSPYTDTQYF. As DNA, the CDR3 is TGTGCCAGCAGCCCGTATACAGATACGCAGTATTTT. The chain carries TRBV7-2 and TRBJ2-3; no clear D. The CDR3 is made up of 12 amino acids. Trimming pared 5 bases from V and 3 bases from J, leaving 6 bases between. CDR1 and CDR2 from the germline V gene are SGHTA and FQGNSA. Looking up the rest from reference TRBV7-2 and TRBJ2-3 gives the full variable domain: GAGVSQSPSNKVTEKGKDVELRCDPISGHTALYWYRQSLGQGLEFLIYFQGNSAPDKSGLPSDRFSAERTGGSVSTLTIQRTQQEDSAVYLCASSPYTDTQYFGPGTRLTVL.

This chain links TRBV6-1 with TRBJ2-1, with D perhaps matching TRBD2 (6 bases). The CDR3 is 15 amino acids. The germline V gene has CDR1 MNHNS and CDR2 SASEGT. V lost 1 base to trimming and J lost 9 bases, with 16 bases between them. The CDR3 nucleotides read TGTGCCAGCAGTGAAGTAGAACTAGCAGGAACTGAGCAGTTCTTC. Translation gives CASSEVELAGTEQFF.

This clone was picked up a small number of times. V is TRBV6-6 and J is TRBJ2-3, with 8 bases aligning to TRBD1. The junction had 5 bases not matched to a gene; V was cut back by 2 bases and J by 4 bases. Germline lookup yields CDR1 MNHNY and CDR2 SVGAGI (reference sequence). The CDR3 consists of 15 residues. In DNA form, the CDR3 reads TGTGCCAGCAGTTACGGACAGGGCGGTTCAGATACGCAGTATTTT. Protein product: CASSYGQGGSDTQYF.

This chain joins TRBV9 and TRBJ2-3; 7 bases line up with TRBD2. CDR1 SGDLS and CDR2 YYNGEE come from the germline V gene. The CDR3 length is 13 residues. The V gene end was trimmed by 7 bases and the J gene end by 1 base; junction bases not matched to a gene: 3. CDR3 sequence: CASRAGGTDTQYF. CDR3 nucleotide sequence: TGTGCCAGCCGGGCGGGGGGCACAGATACGCAGTATTTT.

The chain employs TRBV2 and TRBJ2-2; 10 nucleotides line up with TRBD1. V lost 4 bases, J lost 0 bases, and 2 bases stayed unmatched. CDR1 and CDR2 from the germline V gene are SNHLY and FYNNEI. The CDR3 runs 16 residues. The CDR3 DNA sequence: TGTGCCAGCAGTGCAGGACAGGGGGCGAACACCGGGGAGCTGTTTTTT. The encoded protein is CASSAGQGANTGELFF.

This rearrangement joins TRBV4-1 to TRBJ1-6; D is unresolved. This CDR3 comprises 15 residues. CDR1 is MGHRA, CDR2 YSYEKL, per germline. Trimming removed 0 bases at V and 2 bases at J, with 5 bases between. In DNA, the CDR3 is TGCGCCAGCAGCCAAGATTTAGCCTATAATTCACCCCTCCACTTT. It is translated as CASSQDLAYNSPLHF.

In this sample, this clone turned up once. The rearrangement uses TRBV14 and TRBJ2-1, with D maybe TRBD2 (5 bases). The CDR3 runs to 16 residues. Trimming left V 1 base short and J 0 bases short, with 10 bases between. Looked up from germline, CDR1 is SGHDN and CDR2 is FVKESK. The CDR3 region has the DNA TGTGCCAGCAGCCAAGGATCCGGGATCTCCTACAATGAGCAGTTCTTC. It encodes CASSQGSGISYNEQFF.

CDR3 sequence (DNA): TGTGCCAGCATTAGCGGGACGGCCTATGGCTACACCTTC. Translating it yields CASISGTAYGYTF. This chain links TRBV6-1 with TRBJ1-2, with a tentative D call TRBD1 (5 bases). From germline, CDR1 is MNHNS and CDR2 SASEGT. This CDR3 is 13 amino acids long. V was trimmed by 7 bases and J by 4 bases, leaving 13 bases between them.

This chain connects TRBV30 to TRBJ1-2; D is uncertain. The CDR3 covers 19 residues. Deletions cut 0 bases from V and 5 bases from J, with 28 bases between. Germline CDR1 GTSNPN, CDR2 SVGIG (reference sequence). CDR3 nucleotide sequence: TGTGCCTGGAGTGTAACCAGCCCCTTTAGCGACTTGTATTCGTATGGCTACACCTTC. Translation gives CAWSVTSPFSDLYSYGYTF.

The chain combines TRBV13 with TRBJ2-6; 7 bases agree with TRBD1. There are 14 residues in the CDR3. Unmatched junction bases numbered 4, after V lost 7 bases and J lost 4 bases. Germline V gene data show CDR1 as PRHDT and CDR2 as FYEKMQ (reference sequence). The CDR3 coding sequence is TGTGCCAGCAAACAGGGGAGCGGGGCCAACGTCCTGACTTTC. Amino acid sequence: CASKQGSGANVLTF.

The rearrangement uses TRBV5-5 and TRBJ1-2, with 9 bases that match TRBD1. The V and J ends lost 4 bases and 3 bases, in that order; junction bases with no gene match: 4. Germline V CDR1 and CDR2: SGHKS, YYEKEE (reference sequence). The CDR3 is made up of 14 amino acids. DNA for the CDR3: TGTGCCAGCAGCAACCGGGACAGGGACTATGGCTACACCTTC. This encodes CASSNRDRDYGYTF.